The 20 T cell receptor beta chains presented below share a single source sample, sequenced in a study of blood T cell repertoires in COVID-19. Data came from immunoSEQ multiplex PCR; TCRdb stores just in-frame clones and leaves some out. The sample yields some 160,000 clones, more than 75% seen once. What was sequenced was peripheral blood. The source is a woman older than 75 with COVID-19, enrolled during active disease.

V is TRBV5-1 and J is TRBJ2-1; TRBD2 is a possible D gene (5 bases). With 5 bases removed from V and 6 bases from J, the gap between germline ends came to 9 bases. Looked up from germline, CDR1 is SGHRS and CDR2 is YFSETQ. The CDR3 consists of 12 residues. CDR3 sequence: CASRGDGNEQFF. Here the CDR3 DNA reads TGCGCCAGCAGGGGAGATGGCAATGAGCAGTTCTTC.

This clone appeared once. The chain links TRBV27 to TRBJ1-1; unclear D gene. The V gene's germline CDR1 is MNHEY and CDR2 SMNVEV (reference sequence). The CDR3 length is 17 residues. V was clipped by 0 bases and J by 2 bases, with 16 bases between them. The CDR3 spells CASSLSRAELFNTEAFF. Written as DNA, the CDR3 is TGTGCCAGCAGTTTATCGAGGGCGGAACTTTTTAACACTGAAGCTTTCTTT.

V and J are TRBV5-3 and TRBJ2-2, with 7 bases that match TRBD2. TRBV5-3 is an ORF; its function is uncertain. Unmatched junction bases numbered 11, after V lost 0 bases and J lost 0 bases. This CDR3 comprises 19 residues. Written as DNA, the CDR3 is TGTGCCAGAAGCTTGGGCTCCGGGCTAGCGGATACGAACACCGGGGAGCTGTTTTTT. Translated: CARSLGSGLADTNTGELFF.

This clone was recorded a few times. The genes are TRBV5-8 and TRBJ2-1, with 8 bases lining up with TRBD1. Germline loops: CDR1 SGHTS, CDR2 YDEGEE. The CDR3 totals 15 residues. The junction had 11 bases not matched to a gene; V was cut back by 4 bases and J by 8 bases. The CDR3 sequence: CASSRSAGGADEQFF. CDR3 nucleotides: TGTGCCAGCAGCCGGTCGGCAGGGGGCGCCGATGAGCAGTTCTTC. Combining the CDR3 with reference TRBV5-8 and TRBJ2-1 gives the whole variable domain EAGVTQSPTHLIKTRGQQATLRCSPISGHTSVYWYQQALGLGLQFLLWYDEGEERNRGNFPPRFSGRQFPNYSSELNVNALELEDSALYLCASSRSAGGADEQFFGPGTRLTVL.

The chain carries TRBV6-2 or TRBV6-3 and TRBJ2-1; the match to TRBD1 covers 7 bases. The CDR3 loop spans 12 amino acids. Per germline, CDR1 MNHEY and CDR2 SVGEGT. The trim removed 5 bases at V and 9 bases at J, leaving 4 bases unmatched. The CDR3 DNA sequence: TGTGCCAGCAGTCAACAGGGGCTTGAGCAGTTCTTC. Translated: CASSQQGLEQFF.

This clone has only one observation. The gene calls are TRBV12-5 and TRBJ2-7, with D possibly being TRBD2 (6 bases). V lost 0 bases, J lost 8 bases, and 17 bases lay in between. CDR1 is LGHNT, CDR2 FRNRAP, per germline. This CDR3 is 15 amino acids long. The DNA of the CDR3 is TGTGCTAGTGGTTTGGTAGTGCTAGCGAGGATCAAGCAGTACTTC. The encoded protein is CASGLVVLARIKQYF.

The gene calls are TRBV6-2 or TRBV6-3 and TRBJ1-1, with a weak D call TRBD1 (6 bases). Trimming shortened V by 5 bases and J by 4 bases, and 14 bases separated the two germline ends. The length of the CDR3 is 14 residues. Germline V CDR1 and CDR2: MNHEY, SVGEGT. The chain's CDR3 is CASSNHQGTTEAFF. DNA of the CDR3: TGTGCCAGCAGTAACCATCAGGGGACCACTGAAGCTTTCTTT.

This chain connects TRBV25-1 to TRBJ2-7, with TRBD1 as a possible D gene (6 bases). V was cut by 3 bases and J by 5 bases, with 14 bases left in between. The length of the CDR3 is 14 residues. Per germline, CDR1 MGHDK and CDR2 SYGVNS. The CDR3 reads CASSECRGWDEQYF. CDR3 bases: TGTGCCAGCAGTGAGTGCAGGGGTTGGGACGAGCAGTACTTC.

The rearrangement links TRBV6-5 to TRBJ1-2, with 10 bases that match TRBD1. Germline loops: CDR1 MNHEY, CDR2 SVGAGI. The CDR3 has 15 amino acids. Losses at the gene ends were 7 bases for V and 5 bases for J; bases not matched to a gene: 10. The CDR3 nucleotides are TGTGCCAGCACCACGACAGGGGGCAGTTGGTATGGCTACACCTTC. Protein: CASTTTGGSWYGYTF.

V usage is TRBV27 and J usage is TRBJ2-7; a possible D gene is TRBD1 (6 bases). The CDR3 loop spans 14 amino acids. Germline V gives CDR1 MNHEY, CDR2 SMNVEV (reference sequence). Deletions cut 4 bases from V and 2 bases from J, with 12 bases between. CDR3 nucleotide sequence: TGTGCCAGCAGTTACCGACAGGCGCCCTACGAGCAGTACTTC. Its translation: CASSYRQAPYEQYF.

The DNA for the CDR3 is TGTGCCACCAGCAGAGGCGGACAGGGGCTGGACTATGGCTACACCTTC. Amino acids: CATSRGGQGLDYGYTF. The chain is built from TRBV15 and TRBJ1-2; 9 bases are a match to TRBD1. The J segment lost 3 bases and the V segment lost 1 base, leaving 6 bases of the junction unmatched. The CDR3 length is 16 residues. CDR1 LNHNV and CDR2 YYDKDF come from the germline V gene (reference sequence).

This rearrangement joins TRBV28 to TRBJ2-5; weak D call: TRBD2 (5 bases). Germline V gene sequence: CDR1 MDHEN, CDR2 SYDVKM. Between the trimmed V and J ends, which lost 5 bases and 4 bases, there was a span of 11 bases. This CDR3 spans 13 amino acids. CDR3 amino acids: CASSLRLIETQYF. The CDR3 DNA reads TGTGCCAGCAGTCTCCGACTAATAGAGACCCAGTACTTC. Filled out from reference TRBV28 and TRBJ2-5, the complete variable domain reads DVKVTQSSRYLVKRTGEKVFLECVQDMDHENMFWYRQDPGLGLRLIYFSYDVKMKEKGDIPEGYSVSREKKERFSLILESASTNQTSMYLCASSLRLIETQYFGPGTRLLVL.

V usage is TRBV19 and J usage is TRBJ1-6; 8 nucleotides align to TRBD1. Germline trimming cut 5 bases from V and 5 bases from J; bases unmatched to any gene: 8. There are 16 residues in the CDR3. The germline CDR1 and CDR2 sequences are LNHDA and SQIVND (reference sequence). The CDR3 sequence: CASSPGGLRNNSPLHF. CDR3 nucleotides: TGTGCCAGTAGTCCAGGGGGCCTGAGGAATAATTCACCCCTCCACTTT.

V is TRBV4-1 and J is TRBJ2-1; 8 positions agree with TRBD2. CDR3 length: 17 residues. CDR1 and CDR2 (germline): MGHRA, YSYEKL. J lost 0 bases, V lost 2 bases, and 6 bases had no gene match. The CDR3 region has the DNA TGCGCCAGCAGCCAACAACTAGCGGTTAGCTCCTACAATGAGCAGTTCTTC. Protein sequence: CASSQQLAVSSYNEQFF.

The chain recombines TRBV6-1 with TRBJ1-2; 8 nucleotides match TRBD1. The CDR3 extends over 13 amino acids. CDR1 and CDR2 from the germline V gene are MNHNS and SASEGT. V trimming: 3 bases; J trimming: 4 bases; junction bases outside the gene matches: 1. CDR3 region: CASSETGAYGYTF. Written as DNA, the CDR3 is TGTGCCAGCAGTGAGACAGGGGCCTATGGCTACACCTTC.

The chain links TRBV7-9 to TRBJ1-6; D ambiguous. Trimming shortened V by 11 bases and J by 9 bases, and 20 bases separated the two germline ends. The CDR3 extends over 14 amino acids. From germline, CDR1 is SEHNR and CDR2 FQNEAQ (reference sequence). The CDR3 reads CASSVSTYRSPLHF. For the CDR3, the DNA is TGTGCCTCTTCCGTGTCCACCTATCGTTCACCCCTCCACTTT.

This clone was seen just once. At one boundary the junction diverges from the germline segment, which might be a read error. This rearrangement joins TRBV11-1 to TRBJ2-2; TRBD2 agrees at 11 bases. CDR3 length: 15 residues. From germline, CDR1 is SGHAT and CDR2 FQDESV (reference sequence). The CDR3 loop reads CASTLLAGDTGELFF. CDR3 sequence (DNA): TGTGCCAGCACCTTACTAGCGGGAGACACCGGGGAGCTGTTTTTT.

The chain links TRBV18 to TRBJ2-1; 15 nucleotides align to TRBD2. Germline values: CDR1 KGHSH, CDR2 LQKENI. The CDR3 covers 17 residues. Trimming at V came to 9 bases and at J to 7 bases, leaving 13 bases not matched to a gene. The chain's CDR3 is CASQPRTSGRAGNEQFF. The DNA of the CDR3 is TGTGCCAGTCAACCCAGGACTAGCGGGAGGGCTGGAAATGAGCAGTTCTTC.

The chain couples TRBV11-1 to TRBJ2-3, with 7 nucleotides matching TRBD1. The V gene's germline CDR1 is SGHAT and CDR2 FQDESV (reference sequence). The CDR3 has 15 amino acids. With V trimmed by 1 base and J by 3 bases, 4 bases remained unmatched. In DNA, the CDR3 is TGTGCCAGCAGCTTAGAGAAGGGGGCAACAGATACGCAGTATTTT. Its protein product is CASSLEKGATDTQYF. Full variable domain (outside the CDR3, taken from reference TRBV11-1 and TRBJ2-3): EAEVAQSPRYKITEKSQAVAFWCDPISGHATLYWYRQILGQGPELLVQFQDESVVDDSQLPKDRFSAERLKGVDSTLKIQPAELGDSAMYLCASSLEKGATDTQYFGPGTRLTVL.

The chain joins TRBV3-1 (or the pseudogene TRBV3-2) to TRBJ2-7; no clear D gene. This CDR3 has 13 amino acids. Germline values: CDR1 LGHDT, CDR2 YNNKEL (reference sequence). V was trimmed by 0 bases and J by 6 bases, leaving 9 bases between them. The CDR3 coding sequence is TGTGCCAGCAGCCAAGATGTCAAGCGCGAGCAGTACTTC. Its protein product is CASSQDVKREQYF.